These 27 T cell receptor beta chains share one sample of origin, sequenced in a study of T cell repertoires in cytomegalovirus infection. These receptors' antigens are unknown. TCRdb re-analysed the reads in MiXCR, keeping a single row per CDR3 protein. Of about 400,000 distinct CDR3 sequences in the sample, just under 35% were seen once. Sequencing was performed on cultured PBMCs, taken from culture after CMV antigen stimulation. The receptor source for this set is a human donor in good health (CMV status not recorded). Some clones in this sample may be carry-over from other donors' samples.

Ten or more counts support this clonotype. The V and J genes are TRBV7-8 and TRBJ1-1, with unresolved D. CDR3 length: 14 amino acids. The germline CDR1 and CDR2 sequences are SGHVS and FQNEAQ. The V end was cut by 5 bases, the J end by 1 base, with 11 bases between. CDR3 residues: CASSALVRNTEAFF. In DNA, the CDR3 is TGTGCCAGCAGCGCTCTAGTCAGGAACACTGAAGCTTTCTTT.

The chain joins TRBV14 to TRBJ2-3, with 15 positions matching TRBD2. The V gene end was trimmed by 4 bases and the J gene end by 3 bases; junction bases not matched to a gene: 5. The CDR3 has 17 residues. Germline loops: CDR1 SGHDN, CDR2 FVKESK. CDR3 amino acids: CASSPGLAGGPTDTQYF. As DNA, the CDR3 is TGTGCCAGCAGCCCCGGACTAGCGGGAGGGCCGACAGATACGCAGTATTTT.

This chain joins TRBV5-6 and TRBJ2-7; D uncertain. The CDR3 has 15 amino acids. Germline V gene sequence: CDR1 SGHDT, CDR2 YYEEEE. V was clipped by 6 bases and J by 2 bases, with 18 bases between them. CDR3 protein: CASTSSLKATYEQYV. The CDR3 nucleotides are TGTGCCAGCACCAGTAGCTTGAAAGCTACCTACGAGCAGTACGTC.

This clonotype has a handful of counts. The J gene is TRBJ1-2, the V gene TRBV4-3, with D tentatively TRBD1 (5 bases). V was trimmed by 3 bases and J by 3 bases, leaving 17 bases between them. In germline, CDR1 is LGHNA, CDR2 YSLEER. There are 16 residues in the CDR3. DNA for the CDR3: TGCGCCAGCAGCCACACCGGGACGGGCCTCGACTATGGCTACACCTTC. It specifies CASSHTGTGLDYGYTF.

With regard to this clonotype: The DNA is left out, because the CDR3 cannot be placed on it with certainty; the CDR3 is given as TCRdb lists it. This chain uses TRBV7-5 with TRBJ2-4; whether TRBD1, the table's D call, matches the DNA was not checked. TRBV7-5 is labeled a pseudogene. The CDR3 is 22 amino acids in total, end residues counted. The CDR3: CISVPEAHNRGEGILGKNIQYF.

This clonotype was seen a few times. This chain connects TRBV7-9 to TRBJ2-1, with 13 bases that match TRBD2. Trimming removed 4 bases from V and 5 bases from J; junction bases left unmatched: 5. Germline assignment: CDR1 SEHNR and CDR2 FQNEAQ (reference sequence). This CDR3 comprises 16 residues. CDR3 sequence (DNA): TGTGCCAGCAGCTGGGCTACTAGCGGGAGGGACAATGAGCAGTTCTTC. It codes for CASSWATSGRDNEQFF.

The chain couples TRBV5-4 to TRBJ2-1, with 8 bases that match TRBD2. This CDR3 is 14 amino acids long. Germline V gene lookup returns CDR1 SGHNT and CDR2 YYREEE (reference sequence). The V and J ends lost 0 bases and 9 bases, in that order; junction bases with no gene match: 5. The CDR3 reads CASSLEPGGAEQFF. In nucleotides, the CDR3 is TGTGCCAGCAGCTTGGAACCGGGGGGGGCTGAGCAGTTCTTC.

Remarks on this clonotype: This may arise from a read error, as a much more abundant clone is one base away. For the CDR3, the DNA is TGTGCCAGCAGCCGGGACCAGTCCTACGAGCAGTACTTC. Protein product: CASSRDQSYEQYF. J is TRBJ2-7 and V is TRBV27, with D tentatively TRBD1 or TRBD2 (5 bases each). The CDR3 covers 13 residues. V lost 6 bases to trimming and J lost 1 base, with 10 bases between them. CDR1 MNHEY and CDR2 SMNVEV come from the germline V gene (reference sequence).

In the case of this clonotype: Likely a read error: the CDR3 ends without its conserved phenylalanine or tryptophan. The chain combines TRBV7-2 with TRBJ2-3; 7 positions agree with TRBD2. V dropped 3 bases and J dropped 4; count of bases not matched to a gene: 7. The length of the CDR3 is 15 residues. Germline CDR1 SGHTA, CDR2 FQGNSA. For the CDR3, the DNA is TGTGCCAGCAGCTTTCAGGCGGGAGAATCAGATACGCAGTATTGT. Protein sequence: CASSFQAGESDTQYC.

This clonotype showed up just a few times. The chain is built from TRBV12-3 or TRBV12-4 and TRBJ1-5, with D unclear. Deletions cut 5 bases from V and 7 bases from J, with 18 bases between. The CDR3 is 15 amino acids. CDR3 nucleotides: TGTGCCAGCAGTCCACGTACTAGCGAAAGCCAGCCCCAGCATTTT. This translates into CASSPRTSESQPQHF.

This clonotype was seen repeatedly, ten times or more. J is TRBJ2-1 and V is TRBV18; D unresolved. This CDR3 contains 14 residues. V lost 6 bases to trimming and J lost 0 bases, with 9 bases between them. The germline gives CDR1 KGHSH, CDR2 LQKENI. In DNA form, the CDR3 reads TGTGCCAGCTCGCCGCTTTCCTCCTACAATGAGCAGTTCTTC. It yields the protein CASSPLSSYNEQFF.

The rearrangement links TRBV12-5 to TRBJ1-5, with 8 positions matching TRBD1. Germline V gene sequence: CDR1 LGHNT, CDR2 FRNRAP. V shed 5 bases, J shed 6 bases, and the junction held 3 bases outside the gene matches. The CDR3 contains 13 residues. The CDR3 DNA follows: TGTGCTAGTGGTGTTGACAGGGGTCAGCCCCAGCATTTT. Translated, it gives CASGVDRGQPQHF.

This chain joins TRBV10-3 and TRBJ2-3; 7 nucleotides agree with TRBD2. The CDR3 length is 14 residues. J was trimmed by 6 bases and V by 7 bases; bases with no gene match: 10. Germline V gene sequence: CDR1 ENHRY, CDR2 SYGVKD. The CDR3 spells CAITRLAGVDTQYF. DNA of the CDR3: TGTGCCATCACCCGACTAGCAGGAGTTGATACGCAGTATTTT.

The rearrangement uses TRBV19 and TRBJ2-4; 14 bases match TRBD2. Germline CDR1 LNHDA, CDR2 SQIVND (reference sequence). The ends lost 5 bases at V and 2 bases at J; junction bases unmatched: 8. The CDR3 sequence is 18 residues long. CDR3 DNA sequence: TGTGCCAGTAGTCCACGGACTAGCGGGAGGAAGTCCAAAAACATTCAGTACTTC. Translated: CASSPRTSGRKSKNIQYF.

This clonotype was observed a handful of times. The junction differs from germline at one of its ends, possibly a read error. The chain combines TRBV7-2 with TRBJ2-7; 11 nucleotides align to TRBD1. CDR1 SGHTA and CDR2 FQGNSA come from the germline V gene. The CDR3 consists of 12 residues. The CDR3 sequence is CASSTRDRGIVF. In DNA, the CDR3 is TGTGCCAGCAGCACCAGGGACAGGGGGATCGTCTTC.

The rearrangement links TRBV12-3 or TRBV12-4 to TRBJ1-2; 10 bases agree with TRBD1. The CDR3 totals 14 residues. Trimming took 4 bases from V and 9 from J; bases not matched to a gene: 8. Here the CDR3 reads CASSSGTGERSYTF. CDR3 sequence (DNA): TGTGCCAGCAGTTCCGGGACAGGGGAGAGGAGCTACACCTTC.

The table lists this clonotype with a few counts. The CDR3 loop reads CSARGGLEGPRGTEAFF. The DNA of the CDR3 is TGCAGTGCTAGGGGGGGTCTCGAGGGGCCGAGGGGCACTGAAGCTTTCTTT. The J gene is TRBJ1-1, the V gene TRBV20-1; TRBD1 might be the D (5 bases). The germline gives CDR1 DFQATT, CDR2 SNEGSKA (reference sequence). Trimming left V 3 bases short and J 4 bases short, with 24 bases between. The length of the CDR3 is 17 residues.

This clonotype was observed a handful of times. This chain connects TRBV29-1 to TRBJ2-7; 12 bases are shared with TRBD2. V shed 5 bases, J shed 3 bases, and the junction held 14 bases outside the gene matches. Per the germline V gene, CDR1 is SQVTM and CDR2 is ANQGSEA. CDR3 length: 17 amino acids. CDR3 sequence (DNA): TGCAGCGTTTTACACAAGACTAGCGGGAGACGCAGCTACGAGCAGTACTTC. It is translated as CSVLHKTSGRRSYEQYF.

This clonotype came up a few times. J is TRBJ1-2 and V is TRBV7-8, with 10 bases fitting TRBD1. The CDR3 runs 15 residues. Trimming took 5 bases from V and 7 from J; bases not matched to a gene: 10. CDR1 and CDR2 (germline): SGHVS, FQNEAQ. CDR3 in DNA: TGTGCCAGCAGCCCCAGCGACAGGGGGCTTAGTGGCTACACCTTC. This translates into CASSPSDRGLSGYTF.

This clonotype appeared a few times. The chain joins TRBV28 to TRBJ1-2, with TRBD1 identical over 8 bases. CDR3 length equals 15 residues. CDR1 and CDR2 from the germline V gene are MDHEN and SYDVKM. After removal of 5 bases from V and 5 bases from J, the junction contained 10 bases not matched to a gene. CDR3 nucleotides: TGTGCCAGCAGTCCGCGACAGGGGAAATGGTATGGCTACACCTTC. Amino acid sequence: CASSPRQGKWYGYTF.

The V gene is TRBV4-1, the J gene TRBJ2-7; TRBD1 agrees at 8 bases. The CDR3 runs 15 residues. J gave up 1 base and V 0 bases, and 2 bases lay outside the gene matches. Germline assignment: CDR1 MGHRA and CDR2 YSYEKL. The DNA of the CDR3 is TGCGCCAGCAGCCAAGAGGACAGGGTATCCTACGAGCAGTACTTC. Amino acid sequence: CASSQEDRVSYEQYF.

The chain has TRBV6-2 or TRBV6-3 and TRBJ2-3, with D perhaps matching TRBD2 (5 bases). CDR3 length: 13 amino acids. The V gene's germline CDR1 is MNHEY and CDR2 SVGEGT. V was trimmed by 6 bases and J by 4 bases, leaving 11 bases between them. The CDR3 here is CASSDPGADTQYF. The CDR3 coding sequence is TGTGCCAGCAGCGATCCCGGGGCAGATACGCAGTATTTT.

The rearrangement joins TRBV6-2 or TRBV6-3 to TRBJ2-7; tentative D call: TRBD1 (6 bases). Looked up from germline, CDR1 is MNHEY and CDR2 is SVGEGT. The V and J ends lost 6 bases and 0 bases respectively, with 12 bases between them. The CDR3 has 14 residues. CDR3 DNA: TGTGCCAGCAGAGACACAGGGTACTCCTACGAGCAGTACGTC. It is translated as CASRDTGYSYEQYV.

This clonotype was picked up a small number of times. The chain employs TRBV15 and TRBJ2-4, with unresolved D. V was shortened by 4 bases and J by 9 bases, with 10 bases between the two germline ends. Germline V lookup: CDR1 LNHNV, CDR2 YYDKDF (reference sequence). The CDR3 runs 12 residues. Here the CDR3 reads CATSTERTIQYF. CDR3 nucleotide sequence: TGTGCCACCAGCACGGAAAGAACCATTCAGTACTTC.

The sample holds a few counts of this clonotype. The chain carries TRBV19 and TRBJ2-6, with D possibly being TRBD2 (6 bases). There are 23 residues in the CDR3. Germline CDR1 LNHDA, CDR2 SQIVND (reference sequence). Trimming stripped 7 bases from V and 4 bases from J, with 38 bases between. The CDR3 nucleotides are TGTGCCAGTAAAACTCCTGCTAGCTGGGGGGTGCACCACAAGGTCAAGGGGGCCAACGTCCTGACTTTC. This sequence encodes CASKTPASWGVHHKVKGANVLTF. The complete variable domain, with remaining parts taken from reference TRBV19 and TRBJ2-6, reads DGGITQSPKYLFRKEGQNVTLSCEQNLNHDAMYWYRQDPGQGLRLIYYSQIVNDFQKGDIAEGYSVSREKKESFPLTVTSAQKNPTAFYLCASKTPASWGVHHKVKGANVLTFGAGSRLTVL.

The CDR3 is CASSRGTAHSNQPQHF. The CDR3, as DNA: TGTGCCAGCAGCAGAGGGACAGCCCATAGCAATCAGCCCCAGCATTTT. The rearrangement joins TRBV7-6 to TRBJ1-5, with 7 bases that match TRBD1. In germline, CDR1 is SGHVS, CDR2 FNYEAQ. The CDR3 covers 16 residues. V was clipped by 5 bases and J by 0 bases; unmatched bases: 7.

This clonotype has more than one count but fewer than ten. The chain links TRBV6-2 or TRBV6-3 to TRBJ2-7; no reliable D call. V lost 2 bases and J 0 bases, leaving 8 bases between the germline ends. The germline V gene encodes CDR1 MNHEY and CDR2 SVGEGT. The CDR3 totals 14 residues. CDR3 region: CASSYGPGSYEQYV. CDR3 nucleotides: TGTGCCAGCAGTTACGGTCCGGGCTCCTACGAGCAGTACGTC.